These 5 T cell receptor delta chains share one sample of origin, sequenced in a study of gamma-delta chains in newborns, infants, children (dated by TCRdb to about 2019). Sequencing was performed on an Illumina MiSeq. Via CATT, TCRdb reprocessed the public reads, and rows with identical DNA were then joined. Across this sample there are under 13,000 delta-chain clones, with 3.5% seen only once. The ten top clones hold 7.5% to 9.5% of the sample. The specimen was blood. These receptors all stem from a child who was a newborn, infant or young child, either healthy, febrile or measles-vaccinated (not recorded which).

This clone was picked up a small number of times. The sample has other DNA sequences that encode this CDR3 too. CDR3 coding DNA: TGTGCCTGTGACGTCCTGGGGGATACCAACGATAAACTCATCTTT. This codes for CACDVLGDTNDKLIF. The chain uses TRDV2 and TRDJ1; TRDD3 matches at 11 bases. Germline V gene sequence: CDR1 GEAIGNYY, CDR2 EKD. Losses at the gene ends were 3 bases for V and 4 bases for J; bases not matched to a gene: 6. The CDR3 length is 15 residues.

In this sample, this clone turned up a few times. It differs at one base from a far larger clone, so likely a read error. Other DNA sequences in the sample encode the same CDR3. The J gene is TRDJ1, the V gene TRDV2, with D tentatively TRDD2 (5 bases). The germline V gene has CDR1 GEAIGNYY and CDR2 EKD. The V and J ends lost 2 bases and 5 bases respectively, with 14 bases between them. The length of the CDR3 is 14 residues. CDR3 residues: CACDKVSLRDKLIF. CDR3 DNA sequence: TGTGCCTGTGACAAGGTCTCCCTACGAGATAAACTCATCTTT.

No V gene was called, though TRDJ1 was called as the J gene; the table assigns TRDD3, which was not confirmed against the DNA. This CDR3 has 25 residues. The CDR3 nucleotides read TGTGCTCTTGGGGAAAATCCCCCAGCCACCCCTGGGGGATACGCGGCTTGTAGGGGCACCGATAAACTCATCTTT. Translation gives CALGENPPATPGGYAACRGTDKLIF.

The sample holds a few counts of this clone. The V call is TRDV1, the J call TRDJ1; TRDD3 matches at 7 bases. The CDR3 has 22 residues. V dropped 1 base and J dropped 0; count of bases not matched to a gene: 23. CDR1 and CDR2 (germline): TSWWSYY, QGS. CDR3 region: CALGEQRSWAWGLSEYTDKLIF. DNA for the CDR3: TGTGCTCTTGGGGAACAGCGTTCCTGGGCCTGGGGGTTATCAGAGTACACCGATAAACTCATCTTT.

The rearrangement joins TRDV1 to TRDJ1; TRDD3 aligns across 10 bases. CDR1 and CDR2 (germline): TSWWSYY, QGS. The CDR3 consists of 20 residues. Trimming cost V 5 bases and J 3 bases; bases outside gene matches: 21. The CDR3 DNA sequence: TGTGCTCTTGGGACAAGCTTCACCTCGGTACTGGGGGATGCTCCCGATAAACTCATCTTT. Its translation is CALGTSFTSVLGDAPDKLIF.